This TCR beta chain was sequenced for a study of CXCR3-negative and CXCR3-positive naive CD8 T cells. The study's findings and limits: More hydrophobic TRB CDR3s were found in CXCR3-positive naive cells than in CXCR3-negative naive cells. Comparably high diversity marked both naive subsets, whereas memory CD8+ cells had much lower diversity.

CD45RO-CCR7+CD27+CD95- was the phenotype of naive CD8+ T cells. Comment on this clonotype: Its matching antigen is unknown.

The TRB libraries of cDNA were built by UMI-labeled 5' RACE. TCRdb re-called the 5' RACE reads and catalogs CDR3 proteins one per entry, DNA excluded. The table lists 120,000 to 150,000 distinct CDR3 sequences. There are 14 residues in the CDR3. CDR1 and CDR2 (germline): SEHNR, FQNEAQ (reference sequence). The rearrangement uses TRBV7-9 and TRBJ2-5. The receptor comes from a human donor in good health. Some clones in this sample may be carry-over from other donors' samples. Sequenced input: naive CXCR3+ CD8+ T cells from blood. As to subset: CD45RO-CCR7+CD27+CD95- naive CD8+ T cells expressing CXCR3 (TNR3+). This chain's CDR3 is CASSLVGRQETQYF.